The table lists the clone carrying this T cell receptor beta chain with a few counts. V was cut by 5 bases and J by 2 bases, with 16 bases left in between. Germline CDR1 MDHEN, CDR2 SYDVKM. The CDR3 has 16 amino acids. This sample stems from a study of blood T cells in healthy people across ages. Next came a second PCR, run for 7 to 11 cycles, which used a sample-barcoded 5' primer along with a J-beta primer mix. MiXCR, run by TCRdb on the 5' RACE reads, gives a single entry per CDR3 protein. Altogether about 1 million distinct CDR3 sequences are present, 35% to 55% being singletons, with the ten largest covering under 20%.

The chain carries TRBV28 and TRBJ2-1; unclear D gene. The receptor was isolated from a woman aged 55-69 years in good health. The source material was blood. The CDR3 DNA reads TGTGCCAGCAGTCCTACAGCCCGCCTAACCTACAATGAGCAGTTCTTC. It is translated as CASSPTARLTYNEQFF.